The 20 T cell receptor beta chains below come from one sample, sequenced in a study of blood T cell repertoires in COVID-19. Generated by immunoSEQ multiplex PCR, the TCRdb table keeps only in-frame clones and is missing some. The table includes 150,000 or so clones, around 80% detected once. The sequenced sample was PBMCs or T cells enriched from blood (not recorded which). These receptors were obtained from a woman aged 60-70 years who had recovered from COVID-19.

The genes are TRBV5-1 and TRBJ2-1; 7 positions agree with TRBD1. With 5 bases clipped from V and 7 bases from J, the junction kept 3 bases outside the gene matches. CDR3 size: 12 residues. Germline V CDR1 and CDR2: SGHRS, YFSETQ. The CDR3 protein is CASSIQGNEQFF. The CDR3 DNA follows: TGCGCCAGCAGTATACAGGGGAATGAGCAGTTCTTC. The variable domain in full, completed from reference TRBV5-1 and TRBJ2-1, reads KAGVTQTPRYLIKTRGQQVTLSCSPISGHRSVSWYQQTPGQGLQFLFEYFSETQRNKGNFPGRFSGRQFSNSRSEMNVSTLELGDSALYLCASSIQGNEQFFGPGTRLTVL.

The chain is built from TRBV7-2 and TRBJ2-3, with TRBD2 identical over 11 bases. The germline V gene has CDR1 SGHTA and CDR2 FQGNSA. With 4 bases clipped from V and 4 bases from J, the junction kept 1 base outside the gene matches. The CDR3 extends over 14 amino acids. CDR3 loop: CASSSSGGPDTQYF. The CDR3 DNA reads as TGTGCCAGCAGCTCTAGCGGGGGGCCAGATACGCAGTATTTT.

Concerning this clone itself: Other DNA sequences in the sample encode the same CDR3. The gene calls are TRBV29-1 and TRBJ2-7, with TRBD1 as a possible D gene (5 bases). CDR1 and CDR2 (germline): SQVTM, ANQGSEA. The length of the CDR3 is 11 residues. V shed 4 bases and J shed 3 bases, with 7 bases lying between them. CDR3 loop: CSVGRDYEQYF. Here the CDR3 DNA reads TGCAGCGTTGGCAGGGACTACGAGCAGTACTTC.

V and J are TRBV10-2 and TRBJ2-3; 11 bases agree with TRBD2. CDR1 is WSHSY and CDR2 is SAAADI in the germline V gene. The CDR3 contains 17 residues. The trim removed 2 bases at V and 5 bases at J, leaving 9 bases unmatched. The DNA of the CDR3 is TGCGCCAGCAGTGAGCCCGTAGCGGGGGGGCGAGGAGATACGCAGTATTTT. Translating gives CASSEPVAGGRGDTQYF.

The chain is built from TRBV7-9 and TRBJ2-7, with 10 bases aligning to TRBD1. Trimming at V came to 0 bases and at J to 5 bases, leaving 4 bases not matched to a gene. The CDR3 is made up of 15 amino acids. Germline V gene sequence: CDR1 SEHNR, CDR2 FQNEAQ (reference sequence). The CDR3 is CASSLAGQGSHEQYF. CDR3 bases: TGTGCCAGCAGCTTAGCGGGACAGGGGTCCCACGAGCAGTACTTC.

The chain links TRBV9 to TRBJ2-1; 12 nucleotides align to TRBD2. Germline V CDR1 and CDR2: SGDLS, YYNGEE. This CDR3 has 15 amino acids. J lost 10 bases, V lost 3 bases, and 8 bases had no gene match. CDR3 amino acids: CASSDPSGGAVEQFF. CDR3 DNA: TGTGCCAGCAGCGATCCTAGCGGGGGGGCCGTCGAGCAGTTCTTC.

J is TRBJ1-5 and V is TRBV21-1; the table calls TRBD1, which could not be checked here. TRBV21-1 is termed a pseudogene. The CDR3 is made up of 16 amino acids. CDR3 sequence (DNA): TGTGCCAGCAGCAAAGCGAGGGGGAACAGCAATCAGCCCCAGCATTTT. Residues: CASSKARGNSNQPQHF.

The chain joins TRBV2 to TRBJ2-5, with TRBD2 matching 8 bases. The trim removed 6 bases at V and 4 bases at J, leaving 10 bases unmatched. This CDR3 contains 15 residues. The germline V gene has CDR1 SNHLY and CDR2 FYNNEI. In DNA form, the CDR3 reads TGTGCCAGCAGCTCGGAAGCGGGGGATGGAGAGACCCAGTACTTC. As protein: CASSSEAGDGETQYF.

The chain has TRBV11-2 and TRBJ1-6; D remains ambiguous. V was clipped by 6 bases and J by 7 bases, with 13 bases between them. This CDR3 contains 14 residues. In germline, CDR1 is SGHAT, CDR2 FQNNGV. In DNA, the CDR3 is TGTGCCAGCAGTCTTCACGTCGCGAATTCACCCCTCCACTTT. This sequence encodes CASSLHVANSPLHF.

V usage is TRBV6-1 and J usage is TRBJ1-2; D might be TRBD1 (5 bases). Trimming cost V 0 bases and J 7 bases, with 12 bases left between them. Germline loops: CDR1 MNHNS, CDR2 SASEGT. This CDR3 comprises 14 residues. Here the CDR3 reads CASSEAPGIGGYTF. DNA of the CDR3: TGTGCCAGCAGTGAAGCGCCAGGGATTGGTGGCTACACCTTC.

The rearrangement links TRBV27 to TRBJ2-2; D remains ambiguous. Trimming cost V 3 bases and J 5 bases, with 7 bases left between them. CDR3 length: 13 amino acids. The germline CDR1 and CDR2 sequences are MNHEY and SMNVEV (reference sequence). CDR3 coding DNA: TGTGCCAGCAGTTTCGCGGTGACCGGGGAGCTGTTTTTT. Translation: CASSFAVTGELFF.

The rearrangement links TRBV6-4 to TRBJ2-1, with 9 bases matching TRBD2. From germline, CDR1 is MRHNA and CDR2 SNTAGT. J lost 8 bases, V lost 2 bases, and 4 bases had no gene match. The CDR3 consists of 14 residues. The DNA of the CDR3 is TGTGCCAGCAGTGACAGCGGGGGGTCCGATGAGCAGTTCTTC. This encodes CASSDSGGSDEQFF.

This chain links TRBV5-4 with TRBJ1-1; no clear D. This CDR3 is 15 amino acids long. The germline gives CDR1 SGHNT, CDR2 YYREEE (reference sequence). Trimming took off 0 bases at V and 1 base at J, with 10 bases between the two ends. For the CDR3, the DNA is TGTGCCAGCAGCTTGGAGACGGGTGGGAACACTGAAGCTTTCTTT. Encoded protein: CASSLETGGNTEAFF.

This sequence joins TRBV5-6 and TRBJ2-7; 9 nucleotides match TRBD1. CDR1 and CDR2 from the germline V gene are SGHDT and YYEEEE. The CDR3 is 15 residues long. J was trimmed by 1 base and V by 2 bases; bases with no gene match: 4. CDR3 bases: TGTGCCAGCAGCTTCCTCGGACAGGGGTCCTACGAGCAGTACTTC. This encodes CASSFLGQGSYEQYF.

The chain carries TRBV10-1 and TRBJ2-1, with D tentatively TRBD2 (7 bases). This CDR3 is built from 17 residues. Germline V gives CDR1 WNHNN, CDR2 SYGVQD (reference sequence). With 3 bases removed from V and 2 bases from J, the gap between germline ends came to 17 bases. The DNA for the CDR3 is TGCGCCAGCAGTGACTTTGGAGGGGGGGAAACCTACAATGAGCAGTTCTTC. This gives the protein CASSDFGGGETYNEQFF.

This clone showed up just a few times. The CDR3 DNA is TGTGCTCAAACGGGGGGCCATCAGCCCCAGCATTTT. As protein: CAQTGGHQPQHF. The chain employs TRBV30 and TRBJ1-5, with D possibly TRBD1 on 6 matching bases. The CDR3 is made up of 12 amino acids. Germline lookup yields CDR1 GTSNPN and CDR2 SVGIG (reference sequence).

This clone occurred a few times. Additional DNA sequences in this sample encode the identical CDR3. V usage is TRBV5-5 and J usage is TRBJ1-2, with 7 bases that match TRBD1. Germline assignment: CDR1 SGHKS and CDR2 YYEKEE (reference sequence). Trimming cost V 0 bases and J 5 bases; bases outside gene matches: 4. This CDR3 has 14 amino acids. CDR3 loop: CASSLGQGGYGYTF. In DNA, the CDR3 is TGTGCCAGCAGCTTGGGGCAGGGGGGATATGGCTACACCTTC.

This chain uses TRBV5-8 with TRBJ2-1, with 7 bases fitting TRBD1. J was trimmed by 8 bases and V by 4 bases; bases with no gene match: 3. Germline CDR1 and CDR2: SGHTS and YDEGEE. The CDR3 extends over 12 amino acids. CDR3 in amino acids: CASSHRGDEQFF. The CDR3 DNA reads TGTGCCAGCAGCCACAGGGGCGATGAGCAGTTCTTC.

The J gene is TRBJ1-2, the V gene TRBV6-6, with TRBD1 matching 7 bases. The junction had 2 bases not matched to a gene; V was cut back by 5 bases and J by 5 bases. CDR3 length: 12 amino acids. Germline-derived CDR1 and CDR2 are MNHNY and SVGAGI (reference sequence). Written as DNA, the CDR3 is TGTGCCAGCAGTGGGACAGCTTATGGCTACACCTTC. It encodes CASSGTAYGYTF.

This clone was counted between two and nine times. J is TRBJ2-1 and V is TRBV14; D gene ambiguous. Trimming cost V 1 base and J 4 bases, with 14 bases left between them. CDR3 length equals 16 residues. CDR1 is SGHDN, CDR2 FVKESK, per germline. In nucleotides, the CDR3 is TGTGCCAGCAGCCAAGGATTAGCCAACCCATACAATGAGCAGTTCTTC. It yields the protein CASSQGLANPYNEQFF.